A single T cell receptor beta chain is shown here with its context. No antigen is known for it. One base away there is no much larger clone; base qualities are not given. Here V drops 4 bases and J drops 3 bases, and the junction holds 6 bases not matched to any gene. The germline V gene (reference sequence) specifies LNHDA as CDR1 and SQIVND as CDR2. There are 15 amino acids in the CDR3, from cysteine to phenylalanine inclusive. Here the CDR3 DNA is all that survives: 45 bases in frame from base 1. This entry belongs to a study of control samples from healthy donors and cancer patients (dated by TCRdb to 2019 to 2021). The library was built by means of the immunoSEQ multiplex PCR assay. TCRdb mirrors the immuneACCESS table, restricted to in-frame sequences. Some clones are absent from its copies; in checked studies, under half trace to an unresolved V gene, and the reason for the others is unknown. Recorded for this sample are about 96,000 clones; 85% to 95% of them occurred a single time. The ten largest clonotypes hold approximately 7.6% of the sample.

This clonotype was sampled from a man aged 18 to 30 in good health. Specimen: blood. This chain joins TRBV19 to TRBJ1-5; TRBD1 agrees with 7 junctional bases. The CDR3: CASSTVTGLNQPQHF. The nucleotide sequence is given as TGTGCCAGTAGTACTGTGACAGGGCTCAATCAGCCCCAGCATTTT.